This TCR beta chain appears in the sequencing data of a study of shared clonotypes between healthy human individuals. Generated by immunoSEQ multiplex PCR, the TCRdb table keeps only in-frame clones and is missing some. The top ten hold 1.4% of the sample, which has over a million clones, roughly 80% seen once. The CDR3 runs 16 residues. Germline V gene data show CDR1 as KGHSH and CDR2 as LQKENI. Deletions cut 3 bases from V and 1 base from J, with 16 bases between. This receptor was identified in a man between 18 and 29 years old in good health. V is TRBV18 and J is TRBJ2-7; possible D gene TRBD1, 7 bases. The specimen sequenced was memory CD4+ T cells sorted from blood. Regarding subset: CD45RA-negative fraction. The CDR3 is CASSPNQGGYSYEQYF. The CDR3, as DNA: TGTGCCAGCTCACCTAACCAGGGGGGCTATTCCTACGAGCAGTACTTC.